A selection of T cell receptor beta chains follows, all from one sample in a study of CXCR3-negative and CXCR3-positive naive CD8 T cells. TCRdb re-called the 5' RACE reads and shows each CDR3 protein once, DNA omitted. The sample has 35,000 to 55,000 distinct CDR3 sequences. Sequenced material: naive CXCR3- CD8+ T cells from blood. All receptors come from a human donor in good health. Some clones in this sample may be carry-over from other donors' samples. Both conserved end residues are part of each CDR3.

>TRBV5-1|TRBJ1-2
CASRSRDNYGYTF
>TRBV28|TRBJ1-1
CASSLDSEGAFF
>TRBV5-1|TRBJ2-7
CASSAGASGSFEQYF
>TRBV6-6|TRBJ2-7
CASSHPGQGQYEQYF
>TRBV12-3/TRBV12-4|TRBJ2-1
CASSNGPNNEQFF
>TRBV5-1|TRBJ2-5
CASSSREVETQYF
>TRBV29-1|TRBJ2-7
CSVPSGTGGYEQYF
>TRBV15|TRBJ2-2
CATSREASGRTGELFF
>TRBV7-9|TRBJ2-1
CAGTVIDLSYNEQFF
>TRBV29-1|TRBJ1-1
CSVSQPGKNTEAFF
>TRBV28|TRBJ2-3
CASSFSGGPSETDTQYF
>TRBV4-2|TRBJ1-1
CASSQEAVTEAFF
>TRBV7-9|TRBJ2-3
CASSSTIRGAGAYTDTQYF
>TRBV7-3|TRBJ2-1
CASSLGGGDEQFF
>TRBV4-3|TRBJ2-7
CASSQDAEEQYF
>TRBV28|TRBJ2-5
CASREGATQYF
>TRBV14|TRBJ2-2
CASSQGRTPNTGELFF
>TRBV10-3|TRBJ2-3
CAISESRASGRSTDTQYF
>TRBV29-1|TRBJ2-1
CSVEPGPKNEQFF
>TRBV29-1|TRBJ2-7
CSVRTGVGYEQYF
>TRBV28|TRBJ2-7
CASKGSPADEQYF
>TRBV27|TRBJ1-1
CASSLSAFNTEAFF
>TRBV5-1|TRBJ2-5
CASSFWWGTQETQYF
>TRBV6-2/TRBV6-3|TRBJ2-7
CASRDRISYEQYF
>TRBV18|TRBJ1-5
CASSPEGAMGQPQHF
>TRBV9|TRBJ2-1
CASSVGGGDNEQFF
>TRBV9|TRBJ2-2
CASSPTDWDTGELFF
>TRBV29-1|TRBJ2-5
CSVEVAGGEETQYF
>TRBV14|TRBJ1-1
CASSQEGASLNNEAFF
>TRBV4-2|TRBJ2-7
CASSQEQGGESSYEQYF
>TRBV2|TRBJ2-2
CASETGARSSNTGELFF
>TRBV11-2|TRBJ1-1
CASSLGDRSTEAFF
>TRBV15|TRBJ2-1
CATSEVDRGYNEQFF
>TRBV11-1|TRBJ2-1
CASSLAGNRNEQFF
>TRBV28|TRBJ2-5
CASSFGSPREETQYF
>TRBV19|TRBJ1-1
CASSILGTEAFF
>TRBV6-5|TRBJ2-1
CASRAKSSYNEQFF
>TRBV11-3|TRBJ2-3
CASSPRDNTDTQYF
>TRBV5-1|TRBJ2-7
CASAREWAHEQYF
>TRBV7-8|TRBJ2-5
CASSATSGRETQYF
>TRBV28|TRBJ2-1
CASSATPGTSEHNEQFF
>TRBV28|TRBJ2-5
CASSPDGTADEETQYF
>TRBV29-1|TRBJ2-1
CSVEAGGRAYNEQFF
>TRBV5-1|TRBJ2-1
CASSLMPSGNNEQFF
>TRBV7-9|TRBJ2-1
CASSLQDYNEQFF
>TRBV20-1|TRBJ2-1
CSARDAGTENSYNEQLF
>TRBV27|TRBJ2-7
CASSLSRTGEQYF
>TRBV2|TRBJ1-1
CASSISGLNTEAFF
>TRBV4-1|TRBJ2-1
CASSQITSGGSDEQFF
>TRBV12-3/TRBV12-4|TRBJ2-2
CASSLEGTGTTGELFF
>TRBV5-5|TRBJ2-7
CASSLVPENYEQYF
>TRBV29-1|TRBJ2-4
CSVVGLAEHPKNIQYF
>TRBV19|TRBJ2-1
CASSTGRGTNEQFF
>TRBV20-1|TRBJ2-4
CSASLGQGKNIQYF
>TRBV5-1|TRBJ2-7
CASSPGGLLIDEQYF